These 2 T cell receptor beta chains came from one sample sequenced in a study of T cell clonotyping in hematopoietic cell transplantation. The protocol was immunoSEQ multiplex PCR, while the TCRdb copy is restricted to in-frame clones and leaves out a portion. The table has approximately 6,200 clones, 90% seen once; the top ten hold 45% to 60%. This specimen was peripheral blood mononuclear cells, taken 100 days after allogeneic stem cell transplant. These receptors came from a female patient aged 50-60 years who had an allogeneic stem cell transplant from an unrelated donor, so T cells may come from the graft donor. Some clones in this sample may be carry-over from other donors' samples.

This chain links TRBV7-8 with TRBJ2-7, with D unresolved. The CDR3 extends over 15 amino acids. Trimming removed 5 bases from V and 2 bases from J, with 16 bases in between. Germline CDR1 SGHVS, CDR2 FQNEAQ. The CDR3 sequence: CASSPWSVIPYEQYF. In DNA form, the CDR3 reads TGTGCCAGCAGCCCCTGGTCGGTTATCCCCTACGAGCAGTACTTC.

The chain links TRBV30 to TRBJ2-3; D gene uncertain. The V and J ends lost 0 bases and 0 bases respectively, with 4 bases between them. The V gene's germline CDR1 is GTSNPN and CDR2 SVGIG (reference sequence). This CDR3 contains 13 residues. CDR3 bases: TGTGCCTGGAGTGTGAGAAGCACAGATACGCAGTATTTT. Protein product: CAWSVRSTDTQYF.